Included here is one TCR beta chain sequence, with context. This specimen comes from a study of blood T cell repertoires in COVID-19. Study as a whole: Acute and convalescent COVID-19 specimens originated in the United States, Italy and Spain. PBMCs, B-cell-depleted T cells, or T cells provided the cDNA or gDNA that made up the material.

V lost 4 bases, J lost 0 bases, and 14 bases lay in between. Per germline, CDR1 SGHKS and CDR2 YYEKEE (reference sequence). This CDR3 contains 17 residues. Original analysis: It was from reference gene primer amplification that nucleated cell counts were estimated. Libraries were prepared by immunoSEQ multiplex PCR; TCRdb keeps only in-frame clonotypes and omits some of them. V and J calls and clone size are given by that table; D and trimming were obtained from the DNA. The sample lists approximately 230,000 clones, around 83% seen once, with about 8.1% in the top ten. The sample taken for sequencing was peripheral blood. This chain connects TRBV5-5 to TRBJ1-6; D is perhaps TRBD1 (5 bases). This clonotype was sampled from a man older than 75 with acute or convalescent COVID-19. CDR3 DNA sequence: TGTGCCAGCAGCCCAGGGCACCAGAGCTCCTATAATTCACCCCTCCACTTT. It yields the protein CASSPGHQSSYNSPLHF.